The present T cell receptor beta chain was sequenced within a study of blood T cell repertoires in COVID-19. Study-wide context: The United States, Italy and Spain were the sources of the acute and convalescent COVID-19 samples. Sources were T cells, B-cell-depleted T cells, or PBMCs; the material itself was cDNA or gDNA.

Original processing methods: Reference gene primer amplification gave nucleated cell count estimates. Profiling relied on immunoSEQ multiplex PCR, and the TCRdb table lists in-frame clones only, not all of them. The DNA was the basis for D and trimming; V, J and clone size are from that table. The data contain approximately 100,000 clones, about nine tenths of them singletons. With 3 bases removed from V and 4 bases from J, the gap between germline ends came to 11 bases. The germline V gene encodes CDR1 KGHDR and CDR2 SFDVKD. The CDR3 contains 14 residues. This sequence originates from a man aged 55 to 70 with acute or convalescent COVID-19. Material: peripheral blood. The chain combines TRBV24-1 with TRBJ2-5, with D possibly being TRBD2 (5 bases). Here the CDR3 reads CATSDPHEGETQYF. CDR3 coding DNA: TGTGCCACCAGTGATCCCCACGAGGGAGAGACCCAGTACTTC.